Shown below are 32 T cell receptor beta chains from a single sample sequenced in a study of CDR3 diversity in severe acne. Via MiXCR, TCRdb re-called the PCR reads, giving one row per CDR3 protein. Of around 100,000 distinct CDR3 sequences in the sample, roughly half were seen once. The sequenced sample consisted of blood. The source is a male donor with acne.

The chain uses TRBV12-3 or TRBV12-4 and TRBJ2-3; D is unclear. V lost 2 bases, J lost 4 bases, and 10 bases lay in between. This CDR3 is 14 amino acids long. The CDR3, as DNA: TGTGCCAGCAGTTTACTTTCGGGCTCAGATACGCAGTATTTT. Its translation is CASSLLSGSDTQYF.

The chain employs TRBV6-2 or TRBV6-3 and TRBJ2-2; weak D call: TRBD1 (6 bases). The CDR3 is 15 residues long. Trimming took 2 bases from V and 3 from J, leaving 10 bases between them. Germline CDR1 and CDR2: MNHEY and SVGEGT. The CDR3 sequence is CASSYRGHYTGELFF. The CDR3 DNA reads as TGTGCCAGCAGTTACAGGGGACACTACACCGGGGAGCTGTTTTTT.

The V and J genes are TRBV14 and TRBJ2-7; D is ambiguous. The germline CDR1 and CDR2 sequences are SGHDN and FVKESK. This CDR3 has 17 amino acids. Trimming cost V 0 bases and J 0 bases, with 15 bases left between them. CDR3 protein: CASSQDFVSSSSYEQYF. In DNA form, the CDR3 reads TGTGCCAGCAGCCAAGATTTCGTCAGCAGCAGCTCCTACGAGCAGTACTTC. Full variable domain (rest looked up from reference TRBV14 and TRBJ2-7): EAGVTQFPSHSVIEKGQTVTLRCDPISGHDNLYWYRRVMGKEIKFLLHFVKESKQDESGMPNNRFLAERTGGTYSTLKVQPAELEDSGVYFCASSQDFVSSSSYEQYFGPGTRLTVT.

This clonotype was observed a few times. This sequence joins TRBV6-1 and TRBJ2-2, with TRBD1 matching 8 bases. Trimming removed 5 bases from V and 2 bases from J; junction bases left unmatched: 7. The CDR3 extends over 16 amino acids. Per the germline V gene, CDR1 is MNHNS and CDR2 is SASEGT. CDR3 DNA sequence: TGTGCCAGCAGTAGGGTGACAGGGGATAACACCGGGGAGCTGTTTTTT. Translating it yields CASSRVTGDNTGELFF.

This clonotype came up a few times. It may be a read error: a sequence one base away is much more abundant. The chain employs TRBV20-1 and TRBJ2-7; perhaps TRBD2 as D (5 bases). The CDR3 length is 12 residues. Germline V gives CDR1 DFQATT, CDR2 SNEGSKA (reference sequence). The chain's CDR3 is CSVEGNYYKQYF. For the CDR3, the DNA is TGCAGCGTCGAGGGAAACTACTACAAGCAGTACTTC.

A remark on this clonotype: A single base separates this from a much larger clone, so it may be a read error. This chain links TRBV4-1 with TRBJ1-6, with 10 nucleotides matching TRBD1. Per germline, CDR1 MGHRA and CDR2 YSYEKL. The length of the CDR3 is 16 residues. As DNA, the CDR3 is TGCGCCGGCAGTATAGACGGGACAGGGGATAATTCACCCCTCCACTTT. Protein product: CAGSIDGTGDNSPLHF.

The table lists this clonotype with many counts. The rearrangement joins TRBV25-1 to TRBJ1-6; D unresolved. Germline V gene data show CDR1 as MGHDK and CDR2 as SYGVNS. CDR3 size: 9 residues. Trimming left V 11 bases short and J 13 bases short, with 9 bases between. CDR3 nucleotide sequence: TGTGCCGACCCTCCCCCCCTCCACTTT. As protein: CADPPPLHF.

The chain carries TRBV4-3 and TRBJ1-4; no firm D call. V was cut by 3 bases and J by 5 bases, with 13 bases left in between. Germline V CDR1 and CDR2: LGHNA, YSLEER. The CDR3 has 15 residues. The CDR3 loop is CASSHSLGRNEKLFF. CDR3 DNA: TGCGCCAGCAGCCACTCTCTCGGAAGAAATGAAAAACTGTTTTTT.

The chain couples TRBV29-1 to TRBJ1-2; D call uncertain. This CDR3 comprises 15 residues. Per germline, CDR1 SQVTM and CDR2 ANQGSEA. The V end was cut by 7 bases, the J end by 2 bases, with 20 bases between. The DNA of the CDR3 is TGCAGCGCCTTCTTAAACACGGAAATGAACTATGGCTACACCTTC. It is translated as CSAFLNTEMNYGYTF.

About this clonotype: Because the CDR3's place on the DNA is in doubt, the DNA is left out and the CDR3 is given as listed by TCRdb. CDR3 sequence: CASSSGGQNPYEQYFVATNEKLFF. The rearrangement joins TRBV2 to TRBJ1-4. The V gene's germline CDR1 is SNHLY and CDR2 FYNNEI. The CDR3 numbers 24 amino acids, ends counted.

In this sample, this clonotype is medium-sized. The genes are TRBV29-1 and TRBJ2-3; no reliable D call. V lost 3 bases, J lost 5 bases, and 3 bases lay in between. The CDR3 covers 10 residues. CDR1 is SQVTM and CDR2 is ANQGSEA in the germline V gene. In DNA, the CDR3 is TGCAGCGTTGAGGAAGATACGCAGTATTTT. This sequence encodes CSVEEDTQYF.

As regards this clonotype: Sequence at one end of the junction differs from germline and may be a read error. The V and J genes are TRBV7-6 and TRBJ2-3, with D tentatively TRBD1 or TRBD2 (5 bases each). This CDR3 contains 11 residues. Per germline, CDR1 SGHVS and CDR2 FNYEAQ. The CDR3 DNA is TGTGCCAGCACCGCCGGACAAGCGGAGTATTTC. This gives the protein CASTAGQAEYF.

Here the CDR3 reads CASRRTGTEFYEQYF. The CDR3 coding sequence is TGTGCCAGCAGGAGAACCGGGACAGAGTTCTACGAGCAGTACTTC. The chain recombines TRBV7-9 with TRBJ2-7; 7 bases agree with TRBD1. The CDR3 has 15 residues. The V and J ends lost 6 bases and 3 bases, in that order; junction bases with no gene match: 11. In germline, CDR1 is SEHNR, CDR2 FQNEAQ (reference sequence).

The sample holds many counts of this clonotype. The chain has TRBV7-8 and TRBJ1-5; maybe TRBD1 (5 bases). The CDR3 runs to 18 residues. The V end lost 1 base, the J end lost 0 bases, and 16 bases lay between the germline ends. CDR1 and CDR2 from the germline V gene are SGHVS and FQNEAQ. CDR3 protein: CASSLEARGVYSNQPQHF. CDR3 coding DNA: TGTGCCAGCAGCTTAGAAGCTAGGGGCGTCTATAGCAATCAGCCCCAGCATTTT.

The rearrangement links TRBV3-1 to TRBJ1-6; the D gene is possibly TRBD1 (5 bases). CDR3 length: 12 amino acids. In germline, CDR1 is LGHDT, CDR2 YNNKEL (reference sequence). V lost 5 bases and J lost 15, with 14 bases in between. CDR3 protein: CASSLPGPNLHF. The DNA for the CDR3 is TGTGCCAGCAGCTTACCGGGACCGAACCTCCACTTT.

The chain links TRBV10-2 to TRBJ2-7; TRBD2 aligns across 12 bases. V gave up 7 bases and J gave up 2 bases; unmatched junction bases: 6. This CDR3 is built from 15 residues. Germline V gives CDR1 WSHSY, CDR2 SAAADI. For the CDR3, the DNA is TGCGCCAGCACGGATCTAGCGGGAGGGGCCTACGAGCAGTACTTC. Translating gives CASTDLAGGAYEQYF.

The chain couples TRBV2 to TRBJ2-3; 9 bases map to TRBD1. Germline V gene lookup returns CDR1 SNHLY and CDR2 FYNNEI. The CDR3 has 17 amino acids. V lost 0 bases and J lost 3; bases outside the gene matches: 7. The CDR3: CASSEAPGTGITDTQYF. The CDR3, as DNA: TGTGCCAGCAGTGAAGCTCCCGGGACAGGGATTACAGATACGCAGTATTTT.

Concerning this clonotype: A read error may be the cause here, since a much bigger clone is one base away. V and J are TRBV9 and TRBJ2-7, with 8 bases that match TRBD2. The CDR3 loop spans 14 amino acids. Looked up from germline, CDR1 is SGDLS and CDR2 is YYNGEE. The V gene end was trimmed by 3 bases and the J gene end by 6 bases; junction bases not matched to a gene: 8. CDR3 bases: TGTGCCAGCAGCGAGGGGACTAGGAAAAGCGAGCAGTACGTC. Amino acids: CASSEGTRKSEQYV.

The chain employs TRBV20-1 and TRBJ2-7, with TRBD2 identical over 12 bases. Germline V gene lookup returns CDR1 DFQATT and CDR2 SNEGSKA (reference sequence). CDR3 length equals 13 residues. CDR3 nucleotides: TGCAGCGGACTAGCGGGACTTGCCTACGAGCAGTACTTC. This codes for CSGLAGLAYEQYF.

There are a few counts of this clonotype. The chain joins TRBV20-1 to TRBJ2-7, with D possibly TRBD2 on 6 matching bases. The V and J ends lost 3 bases and 0 bases respectively, with 15 bases between them. CDR1 and CDR2 from the germline V gene are DFQATT and SNEGSKA (reference sequence). CDR3 length: 15 residues. The CDR3 reads CSASRAGGASYEQYF. The CDR3 region has the DNA TGCAGTGCTAGTCGGGCCGGGGGTGCCTCCTACGAGCAGTACTTC.

Concerning this clonotype: This may arise from a read error, as a much more abundant clone is one base away. This rearrangement joins TRBV15 to TRBJ1-6, with D unclear. The germline gives CDR1 LNHNV, CDR2 YYDKDF (reference sequence). The V and J ends lost 0 bases and 11 bases respectively, with 14 bases between them. CDR3 length: 15 residues. CDR3 DNA sequence: TGTGCCACCAGCAGAGATGGCGCCTCCGGCCCACCCCTCCACTTT. Protein: CATSRDGASGPPLHF.

This clonotype was seen ten or more times. The gene calls are TRBV5-6 and TRBJ2-7, with D unclear. Germline lookup yields CDR1 SGHDT and CDR2 YYEEEE. The CDR3 contains 14 residues. Trimming removed 4 bases from V and 1 base from J, with 12 bases in between. The CDR3 loop reads CASSAKPRSYEQYF. CDR3 coding DNA: TGTGCCAGCAGCGCCAAGCCTCGGTCCTACGAGCAGTACTTC.

The J gene is TRBJ1-5, the V gene TRBV24-1, with 12 bases identical to TRBD1. The V gene's germline CDR1 is KGHDR and CDR2 SFDVKD. Trimming at V came to 0 bases and at J to 6 bases, leaving 14 bases not matched to a gene. The CDR3 covers 20 residues. Written as DNA, the CDR3 is TGTGCCACCAGTGATTTGCCAGTAGGGGACAGGGGGCACAGGCTTCAGCCCCAGCATTTT. Protein sequence: CATSDLPVGDRGHRLQPQHF.

The chain links TRBV29-1 to TRBJ1-1, with 7 bases matching TRBD1. Germline assignment: CDR1 SQVTM and CDR2 ANQGSEA. CDR3 size: 15 residues. The V gene end was trimmed by 6 bases and the J gene end by 1 base; junction bases not matched to a gene: 11. This CDR3 reads CSVRIRDRWNTEAFF. The DNA of the CDR3 is TGCAGCGTGCGAATAAGGGACAGATGGAACACTGAAGCTTTCTTT.

This clonotype came up many times. One end of the junction does not line up with germline, which may come from a read error. J is TRBJ2-3 and V is TRBV11-2, with a weak D call TRBD1 (6 bases). The germline V gene has CDR1 SGHAT and CDR2 FQNNGV. CDR3 length: 12 amino acids. CDR3 in amino acids: CASSSIGDTPNF. The DNA of the CDR3 is TGTGCCAGCAGCTCGATTGGGGACACTCCAAATTTT.

The chain uses TRBV25-1 and TRBJ2-6, with TRBD1 identical over 7 bases. V gave up 10 bases and J gave up 0 bases; unmatched junction bases: 12. Germline CDR1 reads MGHDK; CDR2 reads SYGVNS. This CDR3 contains 17 residues. The CDR3 here is CAILTGRQGSGANVLTF. The CDR3 nucleotides are TGTGCCATCTTGACAGGGAGACAGGGCTCTGGGGCCAACGTCCTGACTTTC.

This chain uses TRBV19 with TRBJ2-2; perhaps TRBD2 as D (6 bases). The ends were cut back, 7 bases at V and 5 bases at J, with 17 bases in the middle. CDR3 size: 15 residues. Looked up from germline, CDR1 is LNHDA and CDR2 is SQIVND (reference sequence). CDR3 coding DNA: TGTGCCAGTACCCACCTTGGGGGGAGGACCGGGGAGCTGTTTTTT. Protein sequence: CASTHLGGRTGELFF.

There are many counts of this clonotype. The chain links TRBV7-9 to TRBJ1-2, with D uncertain. This CDR3 comprises 14 residues. Germline CDR1 and CDR2: SEHNR and FQNEAQ (reference sequence). The V end was cut by 5 bases, the J end by 8 bases, with 18 bases between. The CDR3: CASSPRERVGGYTF. The CDR3 DNA follows: TGTGCCAGCAGCCCCCGGGAGAGGGTCGGAGGCTACACCTTC. Supplemented by reference TRBV7-9 and TRBJ1-2, the full variable domain reads DTGVSQNPRHKITKRGQNVTFRCDPISEHNRLYWYRQTLGQGPEFLTYFQNEAQLEKSRLLSDRFSAERPKGSFSTLEIQRTEQGDSAMYLCASSPRERVGGYTFGSGTRLTVV.

In the case of this clonotype: This may come from a read error, since a much larger clone is one base off. The chain joins TRBV19 to TRBJ2-3; 10 bases map to TRBD1. Germline V gene sequence: CDR1 LNHDA, CDR2 SQIVND (reference sequence). V was clipped by 5 bases and J by 0 bases; unmatched bases: 11. This CDR3 is 18 amino acids long. CDR3 DNA sequence: TGTGCCAGTAGTGCCTCCACCGGGACAGGGGAAAGCACAGATACGCAGTATTTT. Its protein product is CASSASTGTGESTDTQYF.

The rearrangement links TRBV29-1 to TRBJ2-7; 10 bases align to TRBD1. Unmatched junction bases numbered 7, after V lost 6 bases and J lost 5 bases. The length of the CDR3 is 13 residues. Germline loops: CDR1 SQVTM, CDR2 ANQGSEA. The CDR3: CSVRQGARDEQYF. Here the CDR3 DNA reads TGCAGCGTGCGACAGGGGGCGCGGGACGAGCAGTACTTC.

Points on this clonotype: A much larger clone lies one base from this, so it may be a read error. V is TRBV5-1 and J is TRBJ1-3; 9 bases agree with TRBD1. The V gene end was trimmed by 3 bases and the J gene end by 4 bases; junction bases not matched to a gene: 8. This CDR3 contains 16 residues. Germline assignment: CDR1 SGHRS and CDR2 YFSETQ. Here the CDR3 DNA reads TGCGCCAGCAGCTGGGCGTACAGGGGGCTCGGAAACACCATATATTTT. Protein: CASSWAYRGLGNTIYF.

The chain recombines TRBV10-3 with TRBJ1-1; D possibly corresponds to TRBD1 (6 bases). Trimming took 7 bases from V and 7 from J, leaving 16 bases between them. Germline V lookup: CDR1 ENHRY, CDR2 SYGVKD. The CDR3 contains 13 residues. CDR3 in amino acids: CAIMGAWEGEAFF. For the CDR3, the DNA is TGTGCCATCATGGGGGCCTGGGAGGGTGAAGCTTTCTTT.